This T cell receptor (beta chain) originates from a study of T cells in women clearing cervical HPV infection. Study summary: Controls gave blood once infection was undetectable; cases at lesion identification. Regarding the study as a whole: CIN3+ cases had significantly higher TCR richness than controls; evenness did not differ.

HPV was found by MY09/MY11 PCR and dot-blot genotyping. Comment on this clone: What it recognizes is unknown. The CDR3 goes on 3 residues after the read ends, and that part is filled in from the germline J gene.

Method: immunoSEQ multiplex PCR; TCRdb's copy keeps in-frame clones and lacks some. This sample's table reports roughly 15,000 clones. V lost 3 bases and J lost 4, with 17 bases in between. The CDR3 spans 17 residues. Germline loops: CDR1 SGHRS, CDR2 YFSETQ. V gene TRBV5-1 combines with J gene TRBJ2-6; TRBD2 might be the D (5 bases). Sequencing input: blood buffy coat. The receptor was isolated from a woman between 18 and 69 years old with a cervical HPV16 infection that either progressed to CIN3+ or cleared (not recorded which). The covered CDR3 bases are TGCGCCAGCAGCTCGGACTTGATCTCGAGCGGGGCCAACGTC. Amino acid sequence: CASSSDLISSGANV. In full, the CDR3 reads CASSSDLISSGANVLTF.